Below are 3 T cell receptor beta chains sequenced from a single sample in a study of blood T cell repertoires in COVID-19. Some clones are missing from TCRdb's copy, which holds only in-frame ones; the method was immunoSEQ multiplex PCR. This table holds about 240,000 clones, roughly 82% found once. Sequencing was performed on peripheral blood. These receptors all stem from a woman aged 65 to 85 with acute or convalescent COVID-19.

The V gene is TRBV6-5, the J gene TRBJ1-2, with 9 bases aligning to TRBD1. V was clipped by 5 bases and J by 4 bases; unmatched bases: 5. The CDR3 covers 14 residues. Germline assignment: CDR1 MNHEY and CDR2 SVGAGI. DNA of the CDR3: TGTGCCAGCAGTCGCCTACAGGGGGCCTATGGCTACACCTTC. Encoded protein: CASSRLQGAYGYTF.

Remarks on this clone: Additional DNA sequences in this sample encode the identical CDR3. The V and J genes are TRBV5-1 and TRBJ1-2; a weak D match, TRBD1 (5 bases). There are 13 residues in the CDR3. Germline CDR1 and CDR2: SGHRS and YFSETQ. V lost 2 bases and J lost 1, with 6 bases in between. The CDR3 DNA reads as TGCGCCAGCAGCTTAGACAGTAACTATGGCTACACCTTC. It is translated as CASSLDSNYGYTF.

This chain links TRBV9 with TRBJ1-5, with D unclear. Germline CDR1 SGDLS, CDR2 YYNGEE. V gave up 2 bases and J gave up 0 bases, with 6 bases separating them. This CDR3 has 14 amino acids. This CDR3 reads CASSVDYSNQPQHF. The CDR3 DNA reads as TGTGCCAGCAGCGTGGACTATAGCAATCAGCCCCAGCATTTT.